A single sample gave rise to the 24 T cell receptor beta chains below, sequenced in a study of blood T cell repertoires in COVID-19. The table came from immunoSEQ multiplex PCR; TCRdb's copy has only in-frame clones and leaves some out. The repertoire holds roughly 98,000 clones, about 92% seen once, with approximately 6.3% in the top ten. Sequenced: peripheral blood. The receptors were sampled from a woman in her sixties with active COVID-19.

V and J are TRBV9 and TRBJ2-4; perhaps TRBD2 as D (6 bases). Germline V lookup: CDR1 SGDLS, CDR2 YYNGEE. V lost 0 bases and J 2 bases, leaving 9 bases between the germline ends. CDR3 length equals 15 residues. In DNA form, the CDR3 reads TGTGCCAGCAGCGTAGAGGGAGGCTCCAAAAACATTCAGTACTTC. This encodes CASSVEGGSKNIQYF.

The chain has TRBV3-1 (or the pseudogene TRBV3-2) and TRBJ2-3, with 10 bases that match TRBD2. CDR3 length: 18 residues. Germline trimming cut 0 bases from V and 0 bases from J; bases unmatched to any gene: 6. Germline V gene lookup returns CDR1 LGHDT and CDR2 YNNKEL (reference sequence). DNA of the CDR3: TGTGCCAGCAGCCAAGAATGGGCTAGCGGGGGTAGCACAGATACGCAGTATTTT. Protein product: CASSQEWASGGSTDTQYF.

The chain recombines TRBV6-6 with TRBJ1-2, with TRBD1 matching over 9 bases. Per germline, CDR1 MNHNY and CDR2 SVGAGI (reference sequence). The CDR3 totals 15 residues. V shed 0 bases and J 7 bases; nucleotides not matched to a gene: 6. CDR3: CASSYSWTGDRGYTF. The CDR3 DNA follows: TGTGCCAGCAGTTACTCCTGGACAGGGGATCGTGGCTACACCTTC.

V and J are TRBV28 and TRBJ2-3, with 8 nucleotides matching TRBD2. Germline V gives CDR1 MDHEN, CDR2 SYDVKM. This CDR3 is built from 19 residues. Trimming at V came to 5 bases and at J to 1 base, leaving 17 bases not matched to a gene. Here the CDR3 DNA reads TGTGCCAGCAGTCCCCCTCTAGCGGGCCTCATATACCGCACAGATACGCAGTATTTT. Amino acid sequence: CASSPPLAGLIYRTDTQYF.

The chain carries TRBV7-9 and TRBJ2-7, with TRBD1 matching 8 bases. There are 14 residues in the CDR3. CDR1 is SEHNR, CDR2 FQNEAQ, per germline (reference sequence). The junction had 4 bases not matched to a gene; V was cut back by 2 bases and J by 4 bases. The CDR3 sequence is CASSLSQGAYEQYF. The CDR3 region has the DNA TGTGCCAGCAGCTTAAGTCAGGGGGCATACGAGCAGTACTTC.

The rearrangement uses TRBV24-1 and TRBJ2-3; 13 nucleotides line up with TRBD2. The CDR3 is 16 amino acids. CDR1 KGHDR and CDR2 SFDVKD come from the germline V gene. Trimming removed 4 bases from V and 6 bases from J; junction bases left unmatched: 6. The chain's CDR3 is CATSDPGLAGFDTQYF. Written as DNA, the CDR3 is TGTGCCACCAGTGACCCGGGACTAGCGGGATTCGATACGCAGTATTTT.

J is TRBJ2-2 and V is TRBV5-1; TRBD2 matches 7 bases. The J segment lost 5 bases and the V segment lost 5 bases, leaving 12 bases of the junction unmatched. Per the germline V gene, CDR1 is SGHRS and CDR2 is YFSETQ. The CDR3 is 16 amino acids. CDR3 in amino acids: CASRPRLAPSTGELFF. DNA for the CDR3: TGCGCCAGCAGACCGAGACTAGCCCCCTCGACCGGGGAGCTGTTTTTT.

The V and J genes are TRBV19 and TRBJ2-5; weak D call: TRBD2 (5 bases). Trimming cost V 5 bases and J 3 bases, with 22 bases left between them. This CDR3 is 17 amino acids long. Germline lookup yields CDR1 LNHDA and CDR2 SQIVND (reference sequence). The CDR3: CASSPDTGLIKEETQYF. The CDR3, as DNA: TGTGCCAGTAGTCCCGATACGGGGTTGATTAAGGAAGAGACCCAGTACTTC.

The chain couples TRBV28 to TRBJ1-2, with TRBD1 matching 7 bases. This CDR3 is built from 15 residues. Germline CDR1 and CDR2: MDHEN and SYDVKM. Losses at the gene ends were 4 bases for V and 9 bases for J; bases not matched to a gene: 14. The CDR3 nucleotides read TGTGCCAGCAGTTGGAACCCGGGACAGTCGGTGAGCTACACCTTC. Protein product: CASSWNPGQSVSYTF.

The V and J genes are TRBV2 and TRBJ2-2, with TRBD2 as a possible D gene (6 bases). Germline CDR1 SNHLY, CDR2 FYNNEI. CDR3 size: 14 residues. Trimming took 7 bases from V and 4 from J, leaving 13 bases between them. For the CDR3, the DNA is TGTGCCAGCAAAGCCCCAGCGGGCACCGGGGAGCTGTTTTTT. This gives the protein CASKAPAGTGELFF.

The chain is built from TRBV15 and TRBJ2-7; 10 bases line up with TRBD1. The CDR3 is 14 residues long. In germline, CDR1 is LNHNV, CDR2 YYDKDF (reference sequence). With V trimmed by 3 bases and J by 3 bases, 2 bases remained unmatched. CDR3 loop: CATSSGTGVYEQYF. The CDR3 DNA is TGTGCCACCAGCAGCGGGACAGGGGTCTACGAGCAGTACTTC.

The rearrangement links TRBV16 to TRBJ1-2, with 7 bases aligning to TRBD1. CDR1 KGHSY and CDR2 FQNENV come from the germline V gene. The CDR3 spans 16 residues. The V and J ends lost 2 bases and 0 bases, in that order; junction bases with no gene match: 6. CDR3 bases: TGTGCCAGCAGCCAACCGCCTGGGACAGCTAACTATGGCTACACCTTC. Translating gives CASSQPPGTANYGYTF.

The chain's CDR3 is CASNYRDRVQEQYF. The CDR3 DNA sequence: TGTGCCAGCAATTATCGGGACAGGGTTCAAGAGCAGTACTTC. The chain uses TRBV28 and TRBJ2-7; TRBD1 aligns across 9 bases. The ends lost 7 bases at V and 7 bases at J; junction bases unmatched: 11. CDR1 and CDR2 from the germline V gene are MDHEN and SYDVKM. The CDR3 totals 14 residues.

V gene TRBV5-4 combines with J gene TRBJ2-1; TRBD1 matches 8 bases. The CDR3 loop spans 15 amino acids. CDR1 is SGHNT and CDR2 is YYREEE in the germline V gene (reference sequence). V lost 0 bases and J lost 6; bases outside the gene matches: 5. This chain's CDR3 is CASSLVGQGVNEQFF. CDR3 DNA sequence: TGTGCCAGCAGCTTGGTTGGACAGGGTGTCAATGAGCAGTTCTTC. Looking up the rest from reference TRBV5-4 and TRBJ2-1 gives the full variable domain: ETGVTQSPTHLIKTRGQQVTLRCSSQSGHNTVSWYQQALGQGPQFIFQYYREEENGRGNFPPRFSGLQFPNYSSELNVNALELDDSALYLCASSLVGQGVNEQFFGPGTRLTVL.

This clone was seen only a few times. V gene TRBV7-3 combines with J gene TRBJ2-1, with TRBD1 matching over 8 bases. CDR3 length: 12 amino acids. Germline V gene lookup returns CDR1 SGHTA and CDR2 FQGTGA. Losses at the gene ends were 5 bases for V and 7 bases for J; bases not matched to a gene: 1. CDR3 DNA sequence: TGTGCCAGCAGCCGGACAGGGAATGAGCAGTTCTTC. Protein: CASSRTGNEQFF.

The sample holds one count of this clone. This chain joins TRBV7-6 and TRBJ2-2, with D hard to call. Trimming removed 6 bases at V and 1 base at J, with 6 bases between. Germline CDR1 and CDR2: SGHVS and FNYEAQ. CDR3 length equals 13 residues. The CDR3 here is CASRAMNTGELFF. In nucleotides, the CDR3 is TGTGCCAGCAGGGCCATGAACACCGGGGAGCTGTTTTTT.

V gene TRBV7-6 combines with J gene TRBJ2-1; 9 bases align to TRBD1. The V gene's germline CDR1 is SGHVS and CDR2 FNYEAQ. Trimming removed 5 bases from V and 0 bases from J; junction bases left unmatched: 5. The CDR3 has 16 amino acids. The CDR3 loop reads CASSRSTGGSYNEQFF. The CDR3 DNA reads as TGTGCCAGCAGCCGATCGACAGGGGGCTCCTACAATGAGCAGTTCTTC.

CDR3 bases: TGTGCCAGTAGTTTCGGACAGGGTAGGGAAAAACTGTTTTTT. Its protein is CASSFGQGREKLFF. The rearrangement links TRBV19 to TRBJ1-4, with 8 nucleotides matching TRBD1. The germline V gene encodes CDR1 LNHDA and CDR2 SQIVND (reference sequence). The CDR3 covers 14 residues. The V and J ends lost 5 bases and 8 bases, in that order; junction bases with no gene match: 7.

DNA for the CDR3: TGTGCCAGCTCACGCCGAAAGATTCAGGCGCAAACGAACACCGGGGAGCTGTTTTTT. Its translation: CASSRRKIQAQTNTGELFF. V usage is TRBV18 and J usage is TRBJ2-2; no definite D call. The CDR3 extends over 19 amino acids. V was cut by 4 bases and J by 0 bases, with 21 bases left in between. Germline lookup yields CDR1 KGHSH and CDR2 LQKENI.

This CDR3 is CASSLGQFSSPLHF. Written as DNA, the CDR3 is TGTGCCAGCAGTTTGGGACAGTTCAGTTCACCCCTCCACTTT. V gene TRBV6-5 combines with J gene TRBJ1-6, with TRBD1 identical over 7 bases. The CDR3 has 14 amino acids. Germline V gene lookup returns CDR1 MNHEY and CDR2 SVGAGI. With 4 bases clipped from V and 9 bases from J, the junction kept 6 bases outside the gene matches.

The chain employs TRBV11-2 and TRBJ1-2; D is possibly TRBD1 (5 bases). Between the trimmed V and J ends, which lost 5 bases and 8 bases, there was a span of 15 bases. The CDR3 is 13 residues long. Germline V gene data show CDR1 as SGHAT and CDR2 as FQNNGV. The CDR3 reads CASSEGREGGYTF. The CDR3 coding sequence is TGTGCCAGCAGCGAAGGCAGGGAAGGGGGCTACACCTTC. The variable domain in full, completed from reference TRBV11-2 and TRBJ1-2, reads EAGVAQSPRYKIIEKRQSVAFWCNPISGHATLYWYQQILGQGPKLLIQFQNNGVVDDSQLPKDRFSAERLKGVDSTLKIQPAKLEDSAVYLCASSEGREGGYTFGSGTRLTVV.

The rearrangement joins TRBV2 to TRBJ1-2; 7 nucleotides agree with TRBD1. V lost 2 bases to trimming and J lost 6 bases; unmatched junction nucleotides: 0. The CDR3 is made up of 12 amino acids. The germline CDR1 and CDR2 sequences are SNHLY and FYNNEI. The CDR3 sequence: CASSETGDGYTF. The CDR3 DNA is TGTGCCAGCAGTGAAACAGGGGATGGCTACACCTTC.

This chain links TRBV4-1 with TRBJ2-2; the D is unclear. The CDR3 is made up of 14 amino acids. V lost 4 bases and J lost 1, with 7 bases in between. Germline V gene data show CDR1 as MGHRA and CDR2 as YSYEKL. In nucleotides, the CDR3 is TGCGCCAGCAGCCCGGGTCGGAACACCGGGGAGCTGTTTTTT. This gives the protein CASSPGRNTGELFF.

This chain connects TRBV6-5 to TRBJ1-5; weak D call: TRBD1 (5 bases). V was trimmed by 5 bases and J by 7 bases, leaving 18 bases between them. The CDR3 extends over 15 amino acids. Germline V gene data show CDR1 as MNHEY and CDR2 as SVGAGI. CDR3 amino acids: CASSTGTGSGQPQHF. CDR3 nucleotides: TGTGCCAGCAGTACTGGGACGGGTAGCGGGCAGCCCCAGCATTTT.